The present T cell receptor beta chain was sequenced within a study of T cell repertoires in cytomegalovirus infection. Study-level background: Through public TCR beta signatures, both CMV infection and matching HLA type were indicated. Study results and limitations: The response measured ex vivo was dominated by TCR beta clonotypes (HLA-C-restricted and CMV-specific). CMV carriers having the relevant HLA were flagged by cumulative public TCR beta family frequency.

MiXCR, run by TCRdb on the reads, gives a single entry per CDR3 protein. The data contain about 350,000 distinct CDR3 sequences, roughly a third of them singletons. Trimming removed 1 base from V and 0 bases from J; junction bases left unmatched: 6. Germline CDR1 SGHVS, CDR2 FQNEAQ. This CDR3 is built from 17 residues. Many counts were recorded for this clonotype. Its target is not known. This sample comprised cultured PBMCs, obtained from culture after CMV antigen stimulation. The origin of this receptor is a human donor in good health (CMV status not recorded). Some clones in this sample may be carry-over from other donors' samples. This chain joins TRBV7-8 and TRBJ1-1; TRBD1 agrees at 9 bases. This CDR3 is CASSLVGTGRLNTEAFF. Here the CDR3 DNA reads TGTGCCAGCAGCTTAGTAGGGACAGGGCGCCTGAACACTGAAGCTTTCTTT.